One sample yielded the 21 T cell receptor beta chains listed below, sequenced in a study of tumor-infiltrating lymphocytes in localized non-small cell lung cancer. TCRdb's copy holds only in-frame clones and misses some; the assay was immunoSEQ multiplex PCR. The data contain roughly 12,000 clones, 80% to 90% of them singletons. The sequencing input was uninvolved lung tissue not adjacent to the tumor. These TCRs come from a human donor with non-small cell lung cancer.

The CDR3 is CASSELGGAFNEQFF. DNA for the CDR3: TGTGCCAGCAGTGAACTCGGGGGAGCTTTCAATGAGCAGTTCTTC. The chain couples TRBV6-1 to TRBJ2-1; tentative D call: TRBD2 (6 bases). Germline CDR1 reads MNHNS; CDR2 reads SASEGT. The V and J ends lost 2 bases and 6 bases respectively, with 14 bases between them. The CDR3 runs 15 residues.

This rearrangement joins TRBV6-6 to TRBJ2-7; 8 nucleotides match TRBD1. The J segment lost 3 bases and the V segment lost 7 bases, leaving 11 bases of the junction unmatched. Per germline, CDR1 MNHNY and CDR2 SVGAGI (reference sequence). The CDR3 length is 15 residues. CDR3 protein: CASKIGQGGGYEQYF. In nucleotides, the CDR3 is TGTGCCAGCAAAATTGGACAGGGAGGAGGCTACGAGCAGTACTTC.

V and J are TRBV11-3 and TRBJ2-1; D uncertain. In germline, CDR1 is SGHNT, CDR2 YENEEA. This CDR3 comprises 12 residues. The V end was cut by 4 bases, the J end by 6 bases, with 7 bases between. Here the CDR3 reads CASSSSGNEQFF. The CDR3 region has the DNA TGTGCCAGCAGCTCCTCAGGCAATGAGCAGTTCTTC.

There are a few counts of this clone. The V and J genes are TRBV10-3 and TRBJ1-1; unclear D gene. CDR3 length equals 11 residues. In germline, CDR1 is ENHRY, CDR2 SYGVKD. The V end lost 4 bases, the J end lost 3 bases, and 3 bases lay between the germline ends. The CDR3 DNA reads TGTGCCATCAGTGCGGACACTGAAGCTTTCTTT. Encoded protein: CAISADTEAFF.

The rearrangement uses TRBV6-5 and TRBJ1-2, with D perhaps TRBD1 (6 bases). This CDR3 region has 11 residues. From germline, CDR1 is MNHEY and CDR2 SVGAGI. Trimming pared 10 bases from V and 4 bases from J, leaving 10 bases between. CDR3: CATQGLYGYTF. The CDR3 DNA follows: TGTGCCACACAGGGACTCTATGGCTACACCTTC.

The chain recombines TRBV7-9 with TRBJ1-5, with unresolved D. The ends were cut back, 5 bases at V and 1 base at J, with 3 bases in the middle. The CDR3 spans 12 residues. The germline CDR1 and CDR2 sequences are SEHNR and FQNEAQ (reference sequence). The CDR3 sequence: CASSLSNQPQHF. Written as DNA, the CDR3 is TGTGCCAGCAGCCTGAGCAATCAGCCCCAGCATTTT.

The CDR3 protein is CASRATGGLIYEQYF. CDR3 coding DNA: TGTGCCAGCAGAGCTACAGGGGGCCTTATCTACGAGCAGTACTTC. This chain links TRBV5-6 with TRBJ2-7, with 9 bases matching TRBD1. The CDR3 extends over 15 amino acids. Germline CDR1 SGHDT, CDR2 YYEEEE. The V and J ends lost 5 bases and 3 bases, in that order; junction bases with no gene match: 9.

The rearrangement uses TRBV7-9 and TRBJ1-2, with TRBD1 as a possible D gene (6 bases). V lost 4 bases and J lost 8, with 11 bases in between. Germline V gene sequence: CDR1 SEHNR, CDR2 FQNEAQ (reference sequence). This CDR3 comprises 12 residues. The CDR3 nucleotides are TGTGCCAGCAGCTCGACAGGAGGGGGCTACACCTTC. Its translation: CASSSTGGGYTF.

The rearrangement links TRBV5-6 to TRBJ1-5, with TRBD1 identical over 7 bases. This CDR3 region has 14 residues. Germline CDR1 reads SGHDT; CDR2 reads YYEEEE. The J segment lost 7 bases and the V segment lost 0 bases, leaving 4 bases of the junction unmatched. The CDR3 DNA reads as TGTGCCAGCAGCTTGGGACAGGGTGGCCAGCCCCAGCATTTT. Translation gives CASSLGQGGQPQHF. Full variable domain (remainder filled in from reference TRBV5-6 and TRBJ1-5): DAGVTQSPTHLIKTRGQQVTLRCSPKSGHDTVSWYQQALGQGPQFIFQYYEEEERQRGNFPDRFSGHQFPNYSSELNVNALLLGDSALYLCASSLGQGGQPQHFGDGTRLSIL.

CDR3 DNA sequence: TGTGCCAGCAGCTTAGAGTCTGGCGGGGGCTTCGGTACGCAGTATTTT. Translating it yields CASSLESGGGFGTQYF. The V gene is TRBV11-3, the J gene TRBJ2-3, with D possibly TRBD2 on 7 matching bases. Germline lookup yields CDR1 SGHNT and CDR2 YENEEA. The CDR3 is 16 amino acids. Trimming took 0 bases from V and 8 from J, leaving 18 bases between them.

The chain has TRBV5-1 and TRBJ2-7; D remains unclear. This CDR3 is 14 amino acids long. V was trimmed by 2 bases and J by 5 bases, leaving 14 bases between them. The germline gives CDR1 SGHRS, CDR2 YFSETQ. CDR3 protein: CASSLGPPLNEQYF. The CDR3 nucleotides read TGCGCCAGCAGCTTAGGACCGCCTTTGAACGAGCAGTACTTC. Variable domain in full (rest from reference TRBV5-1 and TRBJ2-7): KAGVTQTPRYLIKTRGQQVTLSCSPISGHRSVSWYQQTPGQGLQFLFEYFSETQRNKGNFPGRFSGRQFSNSRSEMNVSTLELGDSALYLCASSLGPPLNEQYFGPGTRLTVT.

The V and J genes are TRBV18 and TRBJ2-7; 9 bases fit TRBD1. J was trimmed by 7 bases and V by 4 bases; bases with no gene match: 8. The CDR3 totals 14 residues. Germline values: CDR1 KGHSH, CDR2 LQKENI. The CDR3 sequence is CASSLSGQGREQYF. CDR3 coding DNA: TGTGCCAGCTCACTCTCGGGACAGGGTAGGGAGCAGTACTTC.

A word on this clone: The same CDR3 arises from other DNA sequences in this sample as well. The CDR3 DNA reads TGTGCCAGCAGCTTAGATCCGGGACAGGGCGTAAAGGCCCACGAGCAGTACTTC. Its translation: CASSLDPGQGVKAHEQYF. The chain employs TRBV7-9 and TRBJ2-7; the match to TRBD1 covers 9 bases. The CDR3 runs 18 residues. The germline CDR1 and CDR2 sequences are SEHNR and FQNEAQ (reference sequence). Trimming took 1 base from V and 5 from J; bases not matched to a gene: 15.

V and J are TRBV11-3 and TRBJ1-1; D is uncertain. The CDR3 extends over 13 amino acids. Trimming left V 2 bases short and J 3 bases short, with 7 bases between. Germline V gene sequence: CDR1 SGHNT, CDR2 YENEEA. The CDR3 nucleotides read TGTGCCAGCAGCTTAATGATGGACACTGAAGCTTTCTTT. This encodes CASSLMMDTEAFF.

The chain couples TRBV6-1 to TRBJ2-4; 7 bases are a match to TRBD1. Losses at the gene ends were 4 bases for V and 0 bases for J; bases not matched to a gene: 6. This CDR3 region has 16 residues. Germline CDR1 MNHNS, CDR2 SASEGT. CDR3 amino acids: CASSGGQLLAKNIQYF. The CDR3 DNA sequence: TGTGCCAGCAGTGGGGGACAGTTACTAGCCAAAAACATTCAGTACTTC.

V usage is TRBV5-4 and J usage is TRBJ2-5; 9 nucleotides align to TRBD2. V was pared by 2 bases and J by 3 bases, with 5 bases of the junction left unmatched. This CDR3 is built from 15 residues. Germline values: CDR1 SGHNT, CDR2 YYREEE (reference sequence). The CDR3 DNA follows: TGTGCCAGCAGCTTAGGACTAGCGTCAGAAGAGACCCAGTACTTC. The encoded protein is CASSLGLASEETQYF. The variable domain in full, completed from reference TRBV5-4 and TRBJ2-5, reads ETGVTQSPTHLIKTRGQQVTLRCSSQSGHNTVSWYQQALGQGPQFIFQYYREEENGRGNFPPRFSGLQFPNYSSELNVNALELDDSALYLCASSLGLASEETQYFGPGTRLLVL.

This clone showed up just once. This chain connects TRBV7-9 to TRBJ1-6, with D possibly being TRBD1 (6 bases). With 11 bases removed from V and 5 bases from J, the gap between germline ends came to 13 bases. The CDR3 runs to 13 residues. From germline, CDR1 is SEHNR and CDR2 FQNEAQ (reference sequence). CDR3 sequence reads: CASRQVDNSPLHF. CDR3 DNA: TGTGCCTCCCGACAGGTAGATAATTCACCCCTCCACTTT.

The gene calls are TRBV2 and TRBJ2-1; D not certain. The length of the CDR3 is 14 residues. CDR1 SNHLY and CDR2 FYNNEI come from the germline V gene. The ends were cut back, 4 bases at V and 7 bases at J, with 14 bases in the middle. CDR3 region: CASSAGYGRNEQFF. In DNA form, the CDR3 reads TGTGCCAGCAGTGCCGGGTATGGTCGGAATGAGCAGTTCTTC.

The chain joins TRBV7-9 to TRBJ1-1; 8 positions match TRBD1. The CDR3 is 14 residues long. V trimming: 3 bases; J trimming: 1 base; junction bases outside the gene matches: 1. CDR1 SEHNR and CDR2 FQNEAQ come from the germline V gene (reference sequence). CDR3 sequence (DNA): TGTGCCAGCAGCTTGGGACAGGCGAACACTGAAGCTTTCTTT. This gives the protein CASSLGQANTEAFF.

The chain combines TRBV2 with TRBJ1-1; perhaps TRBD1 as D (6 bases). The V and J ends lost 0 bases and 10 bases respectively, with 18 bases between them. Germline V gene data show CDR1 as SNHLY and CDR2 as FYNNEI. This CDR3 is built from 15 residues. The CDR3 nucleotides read TGTGCCAGCAGTGAAGCAATACAGGGATGGCTCCCAGCTTTCTTT. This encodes CASSEAIQGWLPAFF.

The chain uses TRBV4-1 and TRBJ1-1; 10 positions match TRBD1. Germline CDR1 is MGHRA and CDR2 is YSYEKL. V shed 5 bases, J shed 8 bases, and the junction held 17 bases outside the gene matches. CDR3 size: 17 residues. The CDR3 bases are TGCGCCAGCAGCGGCCGGGACAGGGGTCCTCACGCGGACGAAGCTTTCTTT. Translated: CASSGRDRGPHADEAFF.